This paragraph covers one T cell receptor beta chain sequence. These data are taken from a study of cytotoxic CD8 clonotypes in ibrutinib-treated CLL. Some clones are missing from TCRdb's copy, which holds only in-frame ones; the method was immunoSEQ multiplex PCR. The profile shows 30,000 or so clones, roughly 62% of them singletons. The CDR3 has 13 amino acids. CDR1 and CDR2 from the germline V gene are GTSNPN and SVGIG (reference sequence). With 5 bases removed from V and 4 bases from J, the gap between germline ends came to 12 bases. The gene calls are TRBV30 and TRBJ1-5, with D possibly being TRBD1 (5 bases). This TCR came from a human donor with chronic lymphocytic leukemia. Sample: PBMCs, taken before ibrutinib treatment. The CDR3 region is CAWSGTANQPQHF. For the CDR3, the DNA is TGTGCCTGGTCCGGGACGGCAAATCAGCCCCAGCATTTT.